These T cell receptor beta chains were read from a single sample in a study of cytomegalovirus exposure and HLA in healthy donors. Produced via immunoSEQ multiplex PCR; TCRdb's table is partial and in-frame only. The sample has under 150,000 clones; approximately 80% are singletons. The sample consisted of PBMCs. The receptor source for this set is a girl aged 2-10 years in good health and CMV-seronegative. CDR3s include the opening cysteine and the closing phenylalanine or tryptophan. The D gene is left open where the match is weak. The size field is filled for only some rows; it gives once, few, many or a size class.

d_gene: TRBD2; j_gene: TRBJ2-5; v_gene: TRBV2; abundance: once; CDR3aa: CASSGGLAGYQETQYF; CDR3nt: TGTGCCAGCAGTGGGGGACTAGCGGGCTACCAAGAGACCCAGTACTTC
d_gene: TRBD1; j_gene: TRBJ1-2; v_gene: TRBV19; abundance: .; CDR3aa: CASSGYKQGQGNYGYTF; CDR3nt: TGTGCCAGTAGTGGGTACAAACAGGGACAGGGGAACTATGGCTACACCTTC
d_gene: .; j_gene: TRBJ1-5; v_gene: TRBV9; abundance: .; CDR3aa: CASSVDGVKNQPQHF; CDR3nt: TGTGCCAGCAGCGTAGACGGGGTCAAGAATCAGCCCCAGCATTTT
d_gene: .; j_gene: TRBJ2-2; v_gene: TRBV7-2; abundance: .; CDR3aa: CASSLRPETNTGELFF; CDR3nt: TGTGCCAGCAGCTTGCGGCCGGAAACGAACACCGGGGAGCTGTTTTTT
d_gene: .; j_gene: TRBJ1-2; v_gene: TRBV15; abundance: once; CDR3aa: CATSRDGAGWYGYSF; CDR3nt: TGTGCCACCAGCAGAGATGGGGCAGGGTGGTATGGCTACTCCTTC
d_gene: TRBD2; j_gene: TRBJ2-2; v_gene: TRBV6-1; abundance: .; CDR3aa: CAGTGTRTTGELFF; CDR3nt: TGTGCCGGAACCGGGACTAGGACGACCGGGGAGCTGTTTTTT
d_gene: TRBD1; j_gene: TRBJ2-5; v_gene: TRBV6-1; abundance: .; CDR3aa: CASSEQDRGRSETQYF; CDR3nt: TGTGCCAGCAGTGAACAAGACAGGGGGCGTTCAGAGACCCAGTACTTC
d_gene: TRBD2; j_gene: TRBJ2-1; v_gene: TRBV4-3; abundance: .; CDR3aa: CASSQEVGLGFNEQFF; CDR3nt: TGCGCCAGCAGCCAAGAGGTAGGACTAGGGTTCAATGAGCAGTTCTTC
d_gene: .; j_gene: TRBJ2-7; v_gene: TRBV6-5; abundance: .; CDR3aa: CASSPGTGSSYEQYF; CDR3nt: TGTGCCAGCAGCCCCGGAACAGGGAGCTCCTACGAGCAGTACTTC
d_gene: .; j_gene: TRBJ2-2; v_gene: TRBV14; abundance: .; CDR3aa: CASSQALLTGELFF; CDR3nt: TGTGCCAGCAGCCAGGCCCTGCTCACCGGGGAGCTGTTTTTT
d_gene: .; j_gene: TRBJ2-7; v_gene: TRBV7-2; abundance: .; CDR3aa: CASSSSYGNEQYF; CDR3nt: TGTGCCAGCAGCTCCTCCTACGGGAACGAGCAGTACTTC
d_gene: .; j_gene: TRBJ2-5; v_gene: TRBV6-1; abundance: .; CDR3aa: CASSLTSIGETQYF; CDR3nt: TGTGCCAGCAGCTTGACTAGTATTGGGGAGACCCAGTACTTC
d_gene: .; j_gene: TRBJ2-6; v_gene: TRBV6-5; abundance: .; CDR3aa: CASSSRRGTGANVLTF; CDR3nt: TGTGCCAGCAGTTCGCGCAGGGGCACTGGGGCCAACGTCCTGACTTTC
d_gene: .; j_gene: TRBJ2-1; v_gene: TRBV19; abundance: .; CDR3aa: CASSTAGYNEQFF; CDR3nt: TGTGCCAGTAGTACCGCAGGGTACAATGAGCAGTTCTTC
d_gene: TRBD2; j_gene: TRBJ2-1; v_gene: TRBV4-2; abundance: .; CDR3aa: CASRRLAQDNEQFF; CDR3nt: TGTGCCAGCAGACGACTAGCCCAAGACAATGAGCAGTTCTTC
d_gene: TRBD2; j_gene: TRBJ2-3; v_gene: TRBV10-3; abundance: .; CDR3aa: CAISELAGAADTQYF; CDR3nt: TGTGCCATCAGTGAATTAGCGGGAGCTGCAGATACGCAGTATTTT
d_gene: .; j_gene: TRBJ2-3; v_gene: TRBV2; abundance: .; CDR3aa: CASYRGILTDTQYF; CDR3nt: TGTGCCAGTTACCGGGGAATTTTGACAGATACGCAGTATTTT
d_gene: .; j_gene: TRBJ1-1; v_gene: TRBV6-1; abundance: once; CDR3aa: CASSTRSSGNTEAFF; CDR3nt: TGTGCCAGCAGTACCCGATCCTCGGGGAACACTGAAGCTTTCTTT
d_gene: .; j_gene: TRBJ1-2; v_gene: TRBV7-9; abundance: .; CDR3aa: CASSLARQVMDGYTF; CDR3nt: TGTGCCAGCAGCTTAGCCCGACAGGTTATGGATGGCTACACCTTC
d_gene: .; j_gene: TRBJ1-6; v_gene: TRBV5-8; abundance: .; CDR3aa: CASSLRPAINSPLHF; CDR3nt: TGTGCCAGCAGCCTCCGGCCAGCGATCAATTCACCCCTCCACTTT
d_gene: TRBD2; j_gene: TRBJ2-5; v_gene: TRBV5-1; abundance: .; CDR3aa: CASRFGLAGQRETQYF; CDR3nt: TGCGCCAGCAGATTCGGACTAGCGGGGCAGCGGGAGACCCAGTACTTC
d_gene: .; j_gene: TRBJ2-5; v_gene: TRBV29-1; abundance: .; CDR3aa: CSGTGGGETQYF; CDR3nt: TGCAGCGGTACAGGGGGGGGAGAGACCCAGTACTTC
d_gene: .; j_gene: TRBJ2-3; v_gene: TRBV6-4; abundance: .; CDR3aa: CASSGGETDTQYF; CDR3nt: TGTGCCAGCAGTGGGGGAGAGACAGATACGCAGTATTTT